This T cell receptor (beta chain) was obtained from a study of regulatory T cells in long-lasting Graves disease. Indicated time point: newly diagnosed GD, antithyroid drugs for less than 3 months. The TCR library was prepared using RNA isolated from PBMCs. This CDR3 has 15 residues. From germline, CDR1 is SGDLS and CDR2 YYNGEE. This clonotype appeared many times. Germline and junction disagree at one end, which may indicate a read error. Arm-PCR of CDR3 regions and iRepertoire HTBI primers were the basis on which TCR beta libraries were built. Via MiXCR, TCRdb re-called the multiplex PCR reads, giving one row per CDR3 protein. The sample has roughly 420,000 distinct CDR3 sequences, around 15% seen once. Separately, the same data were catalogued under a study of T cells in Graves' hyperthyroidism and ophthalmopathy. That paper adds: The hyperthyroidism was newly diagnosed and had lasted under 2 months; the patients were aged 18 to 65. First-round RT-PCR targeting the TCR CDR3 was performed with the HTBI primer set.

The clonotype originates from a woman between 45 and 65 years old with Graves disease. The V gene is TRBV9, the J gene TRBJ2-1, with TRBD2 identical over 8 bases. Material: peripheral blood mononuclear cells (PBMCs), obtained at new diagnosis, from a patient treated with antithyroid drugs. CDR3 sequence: CASTVGSGGYNEQFF. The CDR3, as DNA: TGTGCCAGCACCGTAGGCAGCGGGGGTTACAATGAGCAGTTCTTC. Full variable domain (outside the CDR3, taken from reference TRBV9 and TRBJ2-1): DSGVTQTPKHLITATGQRVTLRCSPRSGDLSVYWYQQSLDQGLQFLIQYYNGEERAKGNILERFSAQQFPDLHSELNLSSLELGDSALYFCASTVGSGGYNEQFFGPGTRLTVL.